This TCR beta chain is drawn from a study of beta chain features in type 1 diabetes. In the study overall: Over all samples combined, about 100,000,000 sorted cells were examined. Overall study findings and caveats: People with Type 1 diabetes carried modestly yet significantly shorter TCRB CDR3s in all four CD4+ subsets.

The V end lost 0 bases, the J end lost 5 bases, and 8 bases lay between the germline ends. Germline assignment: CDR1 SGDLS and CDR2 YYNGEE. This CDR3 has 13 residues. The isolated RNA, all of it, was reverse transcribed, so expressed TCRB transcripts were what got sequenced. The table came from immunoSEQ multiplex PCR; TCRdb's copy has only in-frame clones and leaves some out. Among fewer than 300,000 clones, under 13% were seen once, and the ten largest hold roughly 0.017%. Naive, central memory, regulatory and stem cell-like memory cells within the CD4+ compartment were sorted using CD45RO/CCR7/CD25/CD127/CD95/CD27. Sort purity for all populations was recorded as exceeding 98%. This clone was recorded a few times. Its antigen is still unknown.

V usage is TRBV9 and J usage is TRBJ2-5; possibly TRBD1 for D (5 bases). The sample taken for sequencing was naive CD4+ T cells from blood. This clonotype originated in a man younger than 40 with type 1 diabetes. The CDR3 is CASSVGRAETQYF. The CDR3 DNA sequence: TGTGCCAGCAGCGTAGGCAGGGCTGAGACCCAGTACTTC.